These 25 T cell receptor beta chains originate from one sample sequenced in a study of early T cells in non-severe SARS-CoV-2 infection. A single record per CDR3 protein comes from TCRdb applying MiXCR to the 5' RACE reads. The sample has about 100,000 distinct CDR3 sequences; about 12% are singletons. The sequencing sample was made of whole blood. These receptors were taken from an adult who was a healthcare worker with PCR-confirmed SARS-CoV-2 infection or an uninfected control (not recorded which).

The DNA of the CDR3 is TGTGCCACCAGTGACGGTACTTCCCCCCCTAATGAAAAACTGTTTTTT. It specifies CATSDGTSPPNEKLFF. The rearrangement uses TRBV24-1 and TRBJ1-4; D is unclear. The CDR3 has 16 residues. The V and J ends lost 4 bases and 3 bases respectively, with 14 bases between them. Germline V gene sequence: CDR1 KGHDR, CDR2 SFDVKD.

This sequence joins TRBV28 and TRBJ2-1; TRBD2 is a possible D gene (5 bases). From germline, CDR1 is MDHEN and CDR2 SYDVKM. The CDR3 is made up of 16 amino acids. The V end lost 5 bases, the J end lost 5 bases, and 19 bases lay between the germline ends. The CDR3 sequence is CASSAPRLAEHNEQFF. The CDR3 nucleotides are TGTGCCAGCAGTGCCCCGCGGCTAGCCGAACACAATGAGCAGTTCTTC.

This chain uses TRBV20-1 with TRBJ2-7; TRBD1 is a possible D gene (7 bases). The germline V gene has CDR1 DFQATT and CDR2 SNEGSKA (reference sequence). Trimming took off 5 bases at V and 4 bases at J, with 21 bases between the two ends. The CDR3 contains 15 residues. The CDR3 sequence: CSAPRGDSAYYEQYF. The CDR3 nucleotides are TGCAGTGCTCCCAGGGGGGACAGCGCATATTACGAGCAGTACTTC.

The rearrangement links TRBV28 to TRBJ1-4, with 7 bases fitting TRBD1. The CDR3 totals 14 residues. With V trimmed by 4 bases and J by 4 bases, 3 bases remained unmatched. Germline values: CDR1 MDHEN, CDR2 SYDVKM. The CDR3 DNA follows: TGTGCCAGCAGTTCGACAGGGCATAATGAAAAACTGTTTTTT. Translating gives CASSSTGHNEKLFF.

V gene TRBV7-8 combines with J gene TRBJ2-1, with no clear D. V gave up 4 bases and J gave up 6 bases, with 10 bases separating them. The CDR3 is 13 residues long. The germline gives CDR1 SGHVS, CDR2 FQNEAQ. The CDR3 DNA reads TGTGCCAGCAGCTCCGACTTGCGCAATGAGCAGTTCTTC. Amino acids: CASSSDLRNEQFF.

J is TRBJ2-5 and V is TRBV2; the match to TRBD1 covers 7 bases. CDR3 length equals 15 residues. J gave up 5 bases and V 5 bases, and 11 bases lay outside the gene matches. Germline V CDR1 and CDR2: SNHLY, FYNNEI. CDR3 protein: CASSSFRGGTETQYF. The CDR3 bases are TGTGCCAGCAGTAGTTTCAGAGGGGGCACGGAGACCCAGTACTTC.

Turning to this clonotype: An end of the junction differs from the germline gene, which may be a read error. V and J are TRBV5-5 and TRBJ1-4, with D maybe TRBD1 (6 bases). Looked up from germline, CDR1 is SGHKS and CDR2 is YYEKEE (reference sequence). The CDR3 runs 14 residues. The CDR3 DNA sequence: TGTGCCAGCAGTTTGGGACACCTTAATGAAAAACTGTTTTTT. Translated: CASSLGHLNEKLFF. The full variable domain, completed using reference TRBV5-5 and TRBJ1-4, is DAGVTQSPTHLIKTRGQQVTLRCSPISGHKSVSWYQQVLGQGPQFIFQYYEKEERGRGNFPDRFSARQFPNYSSELNVNALLLGDSALYLCASSLGHLNEKLFFGSGTQLSVL.

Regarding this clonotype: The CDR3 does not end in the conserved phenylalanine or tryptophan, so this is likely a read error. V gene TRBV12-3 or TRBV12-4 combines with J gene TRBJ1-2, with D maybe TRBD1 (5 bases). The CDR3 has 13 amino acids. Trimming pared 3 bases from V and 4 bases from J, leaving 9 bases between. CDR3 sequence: CASSLDKSYGYTL. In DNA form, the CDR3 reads TGTGCCAGCAGTTTGGACAAGAGCTATGGCTACACCCTC.

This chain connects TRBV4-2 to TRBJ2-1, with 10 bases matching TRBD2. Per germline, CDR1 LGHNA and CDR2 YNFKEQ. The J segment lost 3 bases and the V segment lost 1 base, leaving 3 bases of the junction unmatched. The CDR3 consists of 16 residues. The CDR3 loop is CASSQARTSGYNEQFF. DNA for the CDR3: TGTGCCAGCAGCCAAGCGAGGACTAGCGGCTACAATGAGCAGTTCTTC.

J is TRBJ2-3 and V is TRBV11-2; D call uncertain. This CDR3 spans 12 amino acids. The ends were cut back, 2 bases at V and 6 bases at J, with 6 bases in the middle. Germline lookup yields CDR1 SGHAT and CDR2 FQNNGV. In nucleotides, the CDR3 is TGTGCCAGCAGCTTATTAGGGGATACGCAGTATTTT. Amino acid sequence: CASSLLGDTQYF.

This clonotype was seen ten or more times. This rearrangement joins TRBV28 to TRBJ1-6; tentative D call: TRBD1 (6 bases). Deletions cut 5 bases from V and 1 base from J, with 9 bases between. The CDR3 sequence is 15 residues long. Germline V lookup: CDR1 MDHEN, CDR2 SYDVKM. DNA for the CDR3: TGTGCCAGCAGTCCAGGACAGTCCTATAATTCACCCCTCCACTTT. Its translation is CASSPGQSYNSPLHF.

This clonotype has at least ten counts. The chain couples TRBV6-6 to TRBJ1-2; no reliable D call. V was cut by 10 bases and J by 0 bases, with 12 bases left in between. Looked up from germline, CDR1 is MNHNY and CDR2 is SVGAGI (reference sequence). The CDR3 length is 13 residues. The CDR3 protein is CAIREISNYGYTF. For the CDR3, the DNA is TGTGCCATCCGGGAGATTTCTAACTATGGCTACACCTTC.

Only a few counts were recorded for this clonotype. CDR3 amino acids: CASTPGPGELFF. CDR3 DNA sequence: TGTGCCAGCACCCCTGGTCCCGGGGAGCTGTTTTTT. The chain uses TRBV12-3 or TRBV12-4 and TRBJ2-2; D not certain. The CDR3 has 12 amino acids. Trimming pared 7 bases from V and 6 bases from J, leaving 9 bases between.

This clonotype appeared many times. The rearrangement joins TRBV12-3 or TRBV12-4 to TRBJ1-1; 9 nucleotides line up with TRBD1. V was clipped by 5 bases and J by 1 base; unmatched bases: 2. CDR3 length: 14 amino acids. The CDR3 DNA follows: TGTGCCAGCAGTCTGGACAGGGGGAACACTGAAGCTTTCTTT. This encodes CASSLDRGNTEAFF.

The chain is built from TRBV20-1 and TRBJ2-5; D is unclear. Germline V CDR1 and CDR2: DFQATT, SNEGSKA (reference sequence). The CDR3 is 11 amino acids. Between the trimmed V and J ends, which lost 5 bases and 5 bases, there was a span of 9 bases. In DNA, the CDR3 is TGCAGTGCTCCGAGATTGGAGACCCAGTACTTC. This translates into CSAPRLETQYF.

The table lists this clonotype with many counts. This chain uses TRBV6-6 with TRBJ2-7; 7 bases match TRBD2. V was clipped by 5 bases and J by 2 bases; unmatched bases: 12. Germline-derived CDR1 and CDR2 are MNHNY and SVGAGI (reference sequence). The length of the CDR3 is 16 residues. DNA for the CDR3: TGTGCCAGCAGTCTGGAGAGCGGGATAAGTGCCTACGAGCAGTACTTC. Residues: CASSLESGISAYEQYF.

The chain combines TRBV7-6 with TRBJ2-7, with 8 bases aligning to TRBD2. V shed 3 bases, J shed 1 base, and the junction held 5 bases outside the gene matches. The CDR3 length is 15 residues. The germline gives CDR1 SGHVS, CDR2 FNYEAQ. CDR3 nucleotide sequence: TGTGCCAGCAGCTTTGCGGGGGGCGGGTCCTACGAGCAGTACTTC. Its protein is CASSFAGGGSYEQYF.

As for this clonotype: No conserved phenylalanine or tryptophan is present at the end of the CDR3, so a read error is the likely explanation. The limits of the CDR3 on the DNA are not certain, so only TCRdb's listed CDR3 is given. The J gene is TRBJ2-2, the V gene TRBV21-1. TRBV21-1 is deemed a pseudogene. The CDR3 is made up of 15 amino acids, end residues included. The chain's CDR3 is CASSKEPPTPGSCFL.

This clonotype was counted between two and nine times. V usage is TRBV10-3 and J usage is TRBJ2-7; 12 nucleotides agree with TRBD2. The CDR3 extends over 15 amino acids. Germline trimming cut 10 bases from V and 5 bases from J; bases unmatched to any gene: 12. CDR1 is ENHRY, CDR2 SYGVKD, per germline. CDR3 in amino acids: CATTPSSGRVNEQYF. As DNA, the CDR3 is TGTGCCACCACCCCCTCTAGCGGGAGGGTGAACGAGCAGTACTTC.

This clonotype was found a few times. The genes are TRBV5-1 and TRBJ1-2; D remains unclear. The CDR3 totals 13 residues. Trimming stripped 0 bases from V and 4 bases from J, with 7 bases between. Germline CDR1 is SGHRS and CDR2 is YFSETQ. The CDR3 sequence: CASSLAVSYGYTF. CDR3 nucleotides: TGCGCCAGCAGCTTGGCGGTTTCCTATGGCTACACCTTC.

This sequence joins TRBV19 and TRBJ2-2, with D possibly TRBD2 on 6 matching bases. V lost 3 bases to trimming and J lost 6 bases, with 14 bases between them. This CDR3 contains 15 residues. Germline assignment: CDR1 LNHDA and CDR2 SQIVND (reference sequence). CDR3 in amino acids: CASSMFGSYAGELFF. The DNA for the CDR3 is TGTGCCAGTAGTATGTTCGGGAGTTACGCCGGGGAGCTGTTTTTT.

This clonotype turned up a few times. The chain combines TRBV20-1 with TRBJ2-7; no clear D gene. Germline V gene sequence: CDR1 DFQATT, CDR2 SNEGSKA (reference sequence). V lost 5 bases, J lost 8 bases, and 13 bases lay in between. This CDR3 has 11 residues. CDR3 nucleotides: TGCAGTGCTTCGGACCCGCCCCAGCAGTACTTC. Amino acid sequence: CSASDPPQQYF.

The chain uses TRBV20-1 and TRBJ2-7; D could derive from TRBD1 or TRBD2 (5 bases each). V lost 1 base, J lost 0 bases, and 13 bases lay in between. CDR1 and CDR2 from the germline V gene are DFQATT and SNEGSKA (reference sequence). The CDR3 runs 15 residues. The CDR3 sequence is CSARGGTFNSYEQYF. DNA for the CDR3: TGCAGTGCTAGAGGAGGGACCTTTAACTCCTACGAGCAGTACTTC.

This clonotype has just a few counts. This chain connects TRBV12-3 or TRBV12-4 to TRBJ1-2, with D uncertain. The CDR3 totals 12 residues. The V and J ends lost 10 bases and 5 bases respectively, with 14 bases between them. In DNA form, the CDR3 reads TGTGCCATTTCCTCTTTGAGGTATGGCTACACCTTC. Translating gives CAISSLRYGYTF.

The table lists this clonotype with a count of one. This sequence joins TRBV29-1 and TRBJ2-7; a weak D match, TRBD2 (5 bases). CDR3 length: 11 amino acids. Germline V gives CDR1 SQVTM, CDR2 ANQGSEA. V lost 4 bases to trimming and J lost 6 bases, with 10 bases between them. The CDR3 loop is CSVGRGLEQYF. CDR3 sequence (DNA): TGCAGCGTTGGCCGGGGTCTCGAGCAGTACTTC.